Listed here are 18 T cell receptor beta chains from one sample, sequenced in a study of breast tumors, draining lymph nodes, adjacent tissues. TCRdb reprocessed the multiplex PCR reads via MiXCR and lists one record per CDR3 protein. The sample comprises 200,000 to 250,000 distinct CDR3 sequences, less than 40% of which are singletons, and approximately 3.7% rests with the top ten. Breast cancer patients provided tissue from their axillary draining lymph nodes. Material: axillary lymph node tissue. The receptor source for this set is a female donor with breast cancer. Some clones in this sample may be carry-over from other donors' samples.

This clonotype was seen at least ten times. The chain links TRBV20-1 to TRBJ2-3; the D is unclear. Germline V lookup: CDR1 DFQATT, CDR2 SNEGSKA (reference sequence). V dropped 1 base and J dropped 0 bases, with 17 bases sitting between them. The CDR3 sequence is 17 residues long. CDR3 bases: TGCAGTGCTAGAGGCTTGCGTTACCCGGCTAGCACAGATACGCAGTATTTT. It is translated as CSARGLRYPASTDTQYF.

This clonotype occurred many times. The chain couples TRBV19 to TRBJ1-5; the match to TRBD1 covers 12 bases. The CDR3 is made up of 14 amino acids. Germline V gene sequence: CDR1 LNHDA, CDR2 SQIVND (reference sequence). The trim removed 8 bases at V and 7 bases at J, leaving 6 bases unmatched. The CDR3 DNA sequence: TGTGCCAGTGGGGACAGGGGGCCACGGCAGCCCCAGCATTTT. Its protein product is CASGDRGPRQPQHF.

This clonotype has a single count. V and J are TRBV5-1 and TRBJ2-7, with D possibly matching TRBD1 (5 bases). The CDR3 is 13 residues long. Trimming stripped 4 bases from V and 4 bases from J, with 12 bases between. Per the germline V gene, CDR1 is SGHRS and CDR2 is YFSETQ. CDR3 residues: CASSVDTTYEQYF. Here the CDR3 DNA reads TGCGCCAGCAGCGTGGACACTACTTACGAGCAGTACTTC.

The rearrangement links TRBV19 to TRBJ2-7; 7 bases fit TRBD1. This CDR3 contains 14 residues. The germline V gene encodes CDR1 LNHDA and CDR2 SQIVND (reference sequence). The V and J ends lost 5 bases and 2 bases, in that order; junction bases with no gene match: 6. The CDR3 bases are TGTGCCAGTAGTCTCGGGGACAGCCCCTACGAGCAGTACTTC. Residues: CASSLGDSPYEQYF. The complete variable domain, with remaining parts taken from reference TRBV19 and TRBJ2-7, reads DGGITQSPKYLFRKEGQNVTLSCEQNLNHDAMYWYRQDPGQGLRLIYYSQIVNDFQKGDIAEGYSVSREKKESFPLTVTSAQKNPTAFYLCASSLGDSPYEQYFGPGTRLTVT.

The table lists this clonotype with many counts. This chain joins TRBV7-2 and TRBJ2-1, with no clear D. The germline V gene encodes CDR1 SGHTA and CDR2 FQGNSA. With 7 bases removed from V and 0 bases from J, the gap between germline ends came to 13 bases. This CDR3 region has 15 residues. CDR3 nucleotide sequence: TGTGCCAGCATCAAAGACCCGAGCTCCTACAATGAGCAGTTCTTC. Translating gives CASIKDPSSYNEQFF.

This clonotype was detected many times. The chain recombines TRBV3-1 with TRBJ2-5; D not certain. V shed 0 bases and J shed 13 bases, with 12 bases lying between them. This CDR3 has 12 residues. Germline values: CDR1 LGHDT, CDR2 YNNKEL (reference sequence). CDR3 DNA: TGTGCCAGCAGCCAAGAAGGGCTCCCCATGTACTTC. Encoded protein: CASSQEGLPMYF.

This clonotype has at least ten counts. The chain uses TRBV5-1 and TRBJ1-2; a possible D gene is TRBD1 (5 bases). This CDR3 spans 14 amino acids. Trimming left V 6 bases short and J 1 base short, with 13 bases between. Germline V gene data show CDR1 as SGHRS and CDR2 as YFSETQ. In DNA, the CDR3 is TGCGCCAGCACCCGGGACTCCATTAACTATGGCTACACCTTC. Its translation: CASTRDSINYGYTF. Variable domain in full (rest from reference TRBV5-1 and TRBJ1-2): KAGVTQTPRYLIKTRGQQVTLSCSPISGHRSVSWYQQTPGQGLQFLFEYFSETQRNKGNFPGRFSGRQFSNSRSEMNVSTLELGDSALYLCASTRDSINYGYTFGSGTRLTVV.

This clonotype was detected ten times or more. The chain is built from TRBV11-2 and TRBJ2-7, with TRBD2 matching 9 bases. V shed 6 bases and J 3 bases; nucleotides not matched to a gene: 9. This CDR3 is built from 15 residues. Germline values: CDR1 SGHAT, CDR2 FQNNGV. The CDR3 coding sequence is TGTGCCAGCAGTCCGGGAGGGACTAGCCTCTACGAGCAGTACTTC. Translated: CASSPGGTSLYEQYF.

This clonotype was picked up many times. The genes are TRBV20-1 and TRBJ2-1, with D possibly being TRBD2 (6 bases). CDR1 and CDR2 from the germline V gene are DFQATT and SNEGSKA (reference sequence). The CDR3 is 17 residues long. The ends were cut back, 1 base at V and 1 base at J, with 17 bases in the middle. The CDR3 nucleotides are TGCAGTGCTAGAGGGGGGTTTCGGGACTCGTCCTACAATGAGCAGTTCTTC. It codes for CSARGGFRDSSYNEQFF.

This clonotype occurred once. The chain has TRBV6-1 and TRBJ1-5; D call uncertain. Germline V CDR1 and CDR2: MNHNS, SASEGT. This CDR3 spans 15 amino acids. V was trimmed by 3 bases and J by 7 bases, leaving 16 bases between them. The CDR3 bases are TGTGCCAGCAGTGAGACTCTATCGAGCGTCCAGCCCCAGCATTTT. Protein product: CASSETLSSVQPQHF.

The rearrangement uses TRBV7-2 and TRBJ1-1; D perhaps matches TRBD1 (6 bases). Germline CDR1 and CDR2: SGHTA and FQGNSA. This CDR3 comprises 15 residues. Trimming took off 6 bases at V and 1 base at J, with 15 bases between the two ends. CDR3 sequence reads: CASRSGVTANTEAFF. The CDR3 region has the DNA TGTGCCAGCAGGTCAGGGGTCACAGCGAACACTGAAGCTTTCTTT.

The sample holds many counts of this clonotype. CDR3 in amino acids: CASSIRGSHTDTQYF. CDR3 sequence (DNA): TGTGCCAGTAGTATAAGGGGGAGCCACACAGATACGCAGTATTTT. The chain links TRBV19 to TRBJ2-3; D perhaps matches TRBD1 (6 bases). This CDR3 contains 15 residues. The germline CDR1 and CDR2 sequences are LNHDA and SQIVND (reference sequence). The V gene lost 2 bases and the J gene lost 2 bases, with 11 bases spanning the gap.

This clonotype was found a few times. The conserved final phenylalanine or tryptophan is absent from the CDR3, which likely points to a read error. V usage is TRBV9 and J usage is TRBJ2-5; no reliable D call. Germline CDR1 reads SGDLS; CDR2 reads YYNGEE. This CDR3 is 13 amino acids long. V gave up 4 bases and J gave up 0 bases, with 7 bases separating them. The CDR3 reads CASSSPYQETQYS. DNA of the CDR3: TGTGCCAGCAGCTCCCCGTACCAAGAGACCCAGTACTCC.

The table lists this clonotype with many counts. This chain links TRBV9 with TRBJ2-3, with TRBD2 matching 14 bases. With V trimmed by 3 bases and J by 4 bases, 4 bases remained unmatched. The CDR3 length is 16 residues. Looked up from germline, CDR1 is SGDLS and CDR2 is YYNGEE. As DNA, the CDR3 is TGTGCCAGCAGCGAAGGGACTAGCGGGGGAGCAGATACGCAGTATTTT. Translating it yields CASSEGTSGGADTQYF. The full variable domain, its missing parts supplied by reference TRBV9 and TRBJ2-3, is DSGVTQTPKHLITATGQRVTLRCSPRSGDLSVYWYQQSLDQGLQFLIQYYNGEERAKGNILERFSAQQFPDLHSELNLSSLELGDSALYFCASSEGTSGGADTQYFGPGTRLTVL.

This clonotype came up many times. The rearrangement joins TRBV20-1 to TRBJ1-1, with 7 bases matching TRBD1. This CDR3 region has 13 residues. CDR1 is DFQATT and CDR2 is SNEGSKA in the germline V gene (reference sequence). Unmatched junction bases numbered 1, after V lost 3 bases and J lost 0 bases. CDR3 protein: CSASGQVNTEAFF. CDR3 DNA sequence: TGCAGTGCTAGTGGACAGGTGAACACTGAAGCTTTCTTT.

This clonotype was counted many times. The DNA of the CDR3 is TGTGCCAGCGGGACCCTCGGAGTGTTCTTC. Its translation is CASGTLGVFF. The genes are TRBV2 and TRBJ2-1; either TRBD1 or TRBD2 may fit D (5 bases each). Deletions cut 8 bases from V and 15 bases from J, with 14 bases between. CDR3 length equals 10 residues. Per germline, CDR1 SNHLY and CDR2 FYNNEI.

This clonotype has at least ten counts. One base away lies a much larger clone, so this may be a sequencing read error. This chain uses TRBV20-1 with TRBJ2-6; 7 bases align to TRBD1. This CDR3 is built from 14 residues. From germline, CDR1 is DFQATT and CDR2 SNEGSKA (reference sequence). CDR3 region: CSAVDRAGATVLTF. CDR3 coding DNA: TGCAGTGCTGTAGACAGGGCTGGGGCCACCGTCCTGACTTTC.

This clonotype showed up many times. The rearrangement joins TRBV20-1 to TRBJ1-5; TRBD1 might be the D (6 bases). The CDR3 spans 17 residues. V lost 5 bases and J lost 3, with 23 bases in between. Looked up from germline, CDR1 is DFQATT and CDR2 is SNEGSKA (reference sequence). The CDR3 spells CSAGGLTGLGDNQPQHF. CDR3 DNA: TGCAGTGCTGGAGGTTTGACAGGCCTAGGAGACAATCAGCCCCAGCATTTT.